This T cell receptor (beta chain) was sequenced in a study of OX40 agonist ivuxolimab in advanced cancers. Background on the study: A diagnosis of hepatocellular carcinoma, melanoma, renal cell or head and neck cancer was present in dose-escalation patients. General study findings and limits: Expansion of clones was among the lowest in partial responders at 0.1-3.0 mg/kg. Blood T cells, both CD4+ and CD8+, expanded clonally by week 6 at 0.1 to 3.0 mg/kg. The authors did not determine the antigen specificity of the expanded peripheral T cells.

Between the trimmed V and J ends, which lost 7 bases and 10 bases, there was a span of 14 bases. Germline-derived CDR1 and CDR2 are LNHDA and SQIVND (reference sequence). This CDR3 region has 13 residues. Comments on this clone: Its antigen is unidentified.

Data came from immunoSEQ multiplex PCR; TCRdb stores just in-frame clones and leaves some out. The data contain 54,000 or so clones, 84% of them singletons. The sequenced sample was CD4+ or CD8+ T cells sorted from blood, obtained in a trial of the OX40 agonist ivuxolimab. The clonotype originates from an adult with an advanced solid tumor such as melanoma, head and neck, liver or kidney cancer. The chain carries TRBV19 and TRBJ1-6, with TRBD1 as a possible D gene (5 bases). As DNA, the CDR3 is TGTGCCAGTACTGGCAGGGCGGACTCACCCCTCCACTTT. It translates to CASTGRADSPLHF. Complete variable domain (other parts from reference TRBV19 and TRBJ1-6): DGGITQSPKYLFRKEGQNVTLSCEQNLNHDAMYWYRQDPGQGLRLIYYSQIVNDFQKGDIAEGYSVSREKKESFPLTVTSAQKNPTAFYLCASTGRADSPLHFGNGTRLTVT.